The 20 T cell receptor beta chains given below trace back to one sample, sequenced in a study of regulatory T cells in long-lasting Graves disease. The time point is: newly diagnosed GD, antithyroid drugs for less than 3 months. RNA from PBMCs was the source of the TCR library. Researchers made TCR beta libraries by using iRepertoire HTBI primers and running Arm-PCR on CDR3 regions. TCRdb recomputed calls from the multiplex PCR reads with MiXCR, one row per CDR3 protein. The repertoire has 350,000 to 450,000 distinct CDR3 sequences, 12% of them found once; the top ten carry around 18%. The same data also went into a second study, on T cells in Graves' hyperthyroidism and ophthalmopathy.

The material was peripheral blood mononuclear cells (PBMCs), obtained at new diagnosis, from a patient treated with antithyroid drugs. The receptors here all came from a woman aged 18-29 years with Graves disease.

This clonotype came up many times. The chain carries TRBV15 and TRBJ2-7; 9 positions agree with TRBD2. Germline V gene lookup returns CDR1 LNHNV and CDR2 YYDKDF (reference sequence). This CDR3 contains 15 residues. V gave up 3 bases and J gave up 2 bases; unmatched junction bases: 5. The CDR3 here is CATSRASGTPYEQYF. The CDR3 DNA is TGTGCCACCAGCAGGGCTAGCGGGACTCCCTACGAGCAGTACTTC.

This clonotype was seen a handful of times. Possible read error: a much larger clone is one base away. The genes are TRBV30 and TRBJ1-5; no reliable D call. CDR3 length: 14 amino acids. Germline V gives CDR1 GTSNPN, CDR2 SVGIG (reference sequence). CDR3 protein: CAWSVIDSNQLQHF. In DNA, the CDR3 is TGTGCCTGGAGTGTTATTGATAGCAATCAGCTCCAGCATTTT.

The table lists this clonotype with a few counts. This chain uses TRBV7-6 with TRBJ1-1; D unresolved. This CDR3 region has 13 residues. Between the trimmed V and J ends, which lost 2 bases and 4 bases, there was a span of 8 bases. Germline-derived CDR1 and CDR2 are SGHVS and FNYEAQ. The DNA of the CDR3 is TGTGCCAGCAGCTTAACGGAGTCCACTGAAGCTTTCTTT. This codes for CASSLTESTEAFF.

This clonotype has just a few counts. The chain carries TRBV9 and TRBJ1-6; 8 positions agree with TRBD1. The CDR3 has 20 residues. V shed 3 bases, J shed 7 bases, and the junction held 21 bases outside the gene matches. Germline CDR1 SGDLS, CDR2 YYNGEE. This chain's CDR3 is CASSGGEGQAVASRNSPLHF. The CDR3 coding sequence is TGTGCCAGCAGCGGAGGCGAGGGACAGGCCGTGGCGAGCAGGAATTCACCCCTCCACTTT.

This clonotype was counted between two and nine times. The V and J genes are TRBV5-1 and TRBJ2-6, with no clear D. Germline-derived CDR1 and CDR2 are SGHRS and YFSETQ. The CDR3 runs 12 residues. The V end lost 6 bases, the J end lost 13 bases, and 14 bases lay between the germline ends. The CDR3 bases are TGCGCCAGCAAGGGTGACCGGTCAGTCCTGACTTTC. Translation gives CASKGDRSVLTF.

The chain employs TRBV11-2 and TRBJ2-2; D unclear. This CDR3 is built from 16 residues. Trimming removed 5 bases at V and 6 bases at J, with 19 bases between. CDR1 is SGHAT and CDR2 is FQNNGV in the germline V gene. The chain's CDR3 is CASSPALTLTAGELFF. CDR3 nucleotide sequence: TGTGCCAGCAGCCCCGCCTTGACCCTCACGGCCGGGGAGCTGTTTTTT.

V usage is TRBV20-1 and J usage is TRBJ2-7; D is unclear. Germline assignment: CDR1 DFQATT and CDR2 SNEGSKA (reference sequence). CDR3 length: 13 amino acids. V was trimmed by 6 bases and J by 5 bases, leaving 17 bases between them. CDR3 in amino acids: CSARPDPNDEQYF. CDR3 nucleotide sequence: TGCAGTGCCAGACCGGACCCTAATGACGAGCAGTACTTC.

This clonotype was picked up many times. The chain recombines TRBV7-2 with TRBJ2-5; D unclear. V lost 7 bases and J 1 base, leaving 7 bases between the germline ends. The germline V gene encodes CDR1 SGHTA and CDR2 FQGNSA. The CDR3 length is 12 residues. As DNA, the CDR3 is TGTGCCAGCAAGGGCCTCCAAGAGACCCAGTACTTC. It translates to CASKGLQETQYF.

There are many counts of this clonotype. V is TRBV28 and J is TRBJ2-2; D unclear. This CDR3 is 12 amino acids long. Germline V gene sequence: CDR1 MDHEN, CDR2 SYDVKM. V lost 4 bases and J lost 6, with 6 bases in between. The CDR3 spells CASSSGSGELFF. CDR3 bases: TGTGCCAGCAGTTCCGGGTCCGGGGAGCTGTTTTTT. The entire variable domain, with the rest obtained from reference TRBV28 and TRBJ2-2, is as follows: DVKVTQSSRYLVKRTGEKVFLECVQDMDHENMFWYRQDPGLGLRLIYFSYDVKMKEKGDIPEGYSVSREKKERFSLILESASTNQTSMYLCASSSGSGELFFGEGSRLTVL.

The genes are TRBV12-3 or TRBV12-4 and TRBJ2-6; tentatively, D is TRBD1 or TRBD2 (5 bases each). The CDR3 length is 16 residues. The V gene lost 7 bases and the J gene lost 0 bases, with 13 bases spanning the gap. CDR3 sequence (DNA): TGTGCCAGCATTCCCTGGGACGTCTCTGGGGCCAACGTCCTGACTTTC. This encodes CASIPWDVSGANVLTF.

Remarks on this clonotype: A much larger clonotype is one base distant, so this may be a read error. The rearrangement links TRBV7-9 to TRBJ2-4; weak D call: TRBD1 (5 bases). The CDR3 runs to 16 residues. Germline CDR1 is SEHNR and CDR2 is FQNEAQ (reference sequence). CDR3: CTSSTRTPTPVDIQYF. In DNA, the CDR3 is TGTACCAGCAGCACCCGGACACCTACCCCGGTGGACATTCAGTACTTC.

The V gene is TRBV3-1, the J gene TRBJ1-1; D not certain. The CDR3 spans 15 residues. Germline V gene data show CDR1 as LGHDT and CDR2 as YNNKEL (reference sequence). Between the trimmed V and J ends, which lost 3 bases and 4 bases, there was a span of 15 bases. CDR3 sequence (DNA): TGTGCCAGCAGCCATACCGAGGGCCTTGGCACTGAAGCTTTCTTT. Protein sequence: CASSHTEGLGTEAFF.

This clonotype was seen only a few times. The chain employs TRBV12-3 or TRBV12-4 and TRBJ1-3, with a tentative D call TRBD1 (5 bases). The CDR3 length is 16 residues. Trimming shortened V by 5 bases and J by 2 bases, and 16 bases separated the two germline ends. In DNA form, the CDR3 reads TGTGCCAGCAGTCTAATCAGGGAAAAGGCTGGAAACACCATATATTTT. Its translation: CASSLIREKAGNTIYF.

This clonotype has at least ten counts. The V and J genes are TRBV7-2 and TRBJ2-7; TRBD2 matches at 13 bases. Germline V gene lookup returns CDR1 SGHTA and CDR2 FQGNSA. Trimming at V came to 1 base and at J to 2 bases, leaving 11 bases not matched to a gene. The CDR3 runs 19 residues. CDR3 DNA sequence: TGTGCCAGCAGCTTAGGATTTCGGACTAGCGGGAGATCCCCCTACGAGCAGTACTTC. Protein sequence: CASSLGFRTSGRSPYEQYF.

Of note for this clonotype: A much more abundant neighbour one base away suggests this may be a read error. The chain links TRBV19 to TRBJ2-3; weak D call: TRBD1 (6 bases). The J call may be incorrect, as the DNA end agrees better with TRBJ2-7. CDR1 is LNHDA, CDR2 SQIVND, per germline (reference sequence). The CDR3 contains 15 residues. CDR3 region: CASSPQPFRDNEQYF. Written as DNA, the CDR3 is TGTGCCAGTAGTCCCCAACCCTTCCGGGACAATGAGCAGTACTTC.

This clonotype was picked up many times. The chain is built from TRBV6-2 or TRBV6-3 and TRBJ2-5; D not resolved. There are 17 residues in the CDR3. CDR1 and CDR2 from the germline V gene are MNHEY and SVGEGT. With 6 bases removed from V and 3 bases from J, the gap between germline ends came to 23 bases. The CDR3 region has the DNA TGTGCCAGCAGCCGCCCGGCCGCGATCGTCCTCAAAGAGACCCAGTACTTC. It is translated as CASSRPAAIVLKETQYF.

The chain is built from TRBV6-2 or TRBV6-3 and TRBJ2-1; 11 bases map to TRBD2. The ends lost 6 bases at V and 10 bases at J; junction bases unmatched: 5. Germline CDR1 MNHEY, CDR2 SVGEGT. The CDR3 runs 13 residues. In nucleotides, the CDR3 is TGTGCCAGCAGCGGACTAGCGGGCTGGGAGCAGTTCTTC. It specifies CASSGLAGWEQFF.

The CDR3 sequence is CASSAGLASYNEQFF. The CDR3 nucleotides read TGTGCCAGCAGCGCGGGACTAGCGAGCTACAATGAGCAGTTCTTC. The chain couples TRBV9 to TRBJ2-1, with 10 bases fitting TRBD2. This CDR3 comprises 15 residues. CDR1 SGDLS and CDR2 YYNGEE come from the germline V gene. V dropped 3 bases and J dropped 3; count of bases not matched to a gene: 3.

This clonotype was seen a handful of times. As DNA, the CDR3 is TGCGCCAGCAGCTTCCTAACGGGATCTCAAGAGACCCAGTACTTC. It encodes CASSFLTGSQETQYF. This sequence joins TRBV5-1 and TRBJ2-1, with D perhaps TRBD2 (5 bases). The J call may be incorrect, as the DNA end agrees better with TRBJ2-5. This CDR3 spans 15 amino acids. Germline V gene lookup returns CDR1 SGHRS and CDR2 YFSETQ.

This clonotype was seen ten or more times. The rearrangement links TRBV28 to TRBJ2-6; maybe TRBD2 (5 bases). The CDR3 length is 17 residues. Trimming stripped 2 bases from V and 1 base from J, with 12 bases between. Germline V gene lookup returns CDR1 MDHEN and CDR2 SYDVKM. The CDR3 DNA is TGTGCCAGCAGTTTAGAGGGCCGGTGGTCTGGGGCCAACGTCCTGACTTTC. This encodes CASSLEGRWSGANVLTF. Full variable domain (remainder filled in from reference TRBV28 and TRBJ2-6): DVKVTQSSRYLVKRTGEKVFLECVQDMDHENMFWYRQDPGLGLRLIYFSYDVKMKEKGDIPEGYSVSREKKERFSLILESASTNQTSMYLCASSLEGRWSGANVLTFGAGSRLTVL.